The rows below give T cell receptor beta chains drawn from one sample of a study of cytomegalovirus exposure and HLA in healthy donors. TCRdb keeps only in-frame clones here, not all; method: immunoSEQ multiplex PCR. The table shows some 150,000 clones, with about four fifths occurring only once. The sample consisted of PBMCs. Every receptor here comes from a woman aged 40 to 49 in good health and CMV-seropositive. The CDR3 runs from the conserved cysteine through the conserved F or W. D genes are given only for firm matches. Not every row has a clone size; where given, it reads once, few, many or a size class.

>TRBV7-8|TRBD1|16|TRBJ1-6|NA
TGTGCCAGCAGCTTAGACAGGGGGCCTAATAATTCACCCCTCCACTTT
CASSLDRGPNNSPLHF
>TRBV5-8|TRBD1|14|TRBJ2-7|NA
TGTGCCAGCAGCTTGGGGGACAGGGACCACGAGCAGTACTTC
CASSLGDRDHEQYF
>TRBV19|TRBD1|14|TRBJ2-7|NA
TGTGCCAGTAGTTGGGACAGCCCCTCCTACGAGCAGTACTTC
CASSWDSPSYEQYF
>TRBV5-6|TRBD2|16|TRBJ2-3|NA
TGTGCCAGCAGCGCGGGACTAGCGGAAAGCACAGATACGCAGTATTTT
CASSAGLAESTDTQYF
>TRBV18|NA|17|TRBJ2-1|NA
TGTGCCAGCTCACCGTACACGAGGGGGGGCTTTGGGGGTGAGCAGTTCTTC
CASSPYTRGGFGGEQFF
>TRBV28|NA|15|TRBJ1-6|NA
TGTGCCAGCAGTTTAGTCGGCAGACTGAATTCACCCCTCCACTTT
CASSLVGRLNSPLHF
>TRBV19|TRBD1|15|TRBJ1-5|NA
TGTGCCAGTAGCATAGGACAGGGCACCAATCAGCCCCAGCATTTT
CASSIGQGTNQPQHF
>TRBV18|NA|14|TRBJ2-2|NA
TGTGCCAGCTCGACTAGTCTGAACACCGGGGAGCTGTTTTTT
CASSTSLNTGELFF
>TRBV2|TRBD1|14|TRBJ1-5|once
TGTGCCAGCAGTGCAGAGGGGGCGCGTCAGCCCCAGCATTTT
CASSAEGARQPQHF
>TRBV19|TRBD1|16|TRBJ1-6|once
TGTGCCAGTAGTTCGAGGACAGGGGCGTTTAATTCACCCCTCCACTTT
CASSSRTGAFNSPLHF
>TRBV7-9|NA|11|TRBJ2-1|once
TGTTCCAGCAGCCCTCAGAATGAGCAGTTCTTC
CSSSPQNEQFF
>TRBV9|TRBD2|16|TRBJ2-3|once
TGTGCCAGCAGCGACCCCAGGGGACTAGGGGCAGATACGCAGTATTTT
CASSDPRGLGADTQYF
>TRBV29-1|TRBD2|14|TRBJ2-2|NA
TGCAGCGTTTCCGGGACTAGCAACACCGGGGAGCTGTTTTTT
CSVSGTSNTGELFF
>TRBV2|NA|16|TRBJ2-1|NA
TGTGCCAGCAGCTCCCATACAGGGTTAGTGGGTCATGAGCAGTTCTTC
CASSSHTGLVGHEQFF
>TRBV6-1|NA|14|TRBJ2-7|NA
TGTGCCAGCAGTGGTGGGCAGGGCTACTACGAGCAGTACTTC
CASSGGQGYYEQYF
>TRBV5-4|NA|12|TRBJ2-1|NA
TGTGCCAGCAGCTACCGGGACAATGAGCAGTTCTTC
CASSYRDNEQFF
>TRBV4-1|TRBD2|15|TRBJ2-7|NA
TGCGCCAGCAGCCAAAGGCTAGCGGGAGGGTACGAGCAGTACTTC
CASSQRLAGGYEQYF
>TRBV30|TRBD1|16|TRBJ1-3|once
TGTGCCTGGGGCCGCCGGGACAGGGGGTCTGGAAACACCATATATTTT
CAWGRRDRGSGNTIYF
>TRBV28|TRBD1|15|TRBJ1-1|NA
TGTGCCAGCAATGAAGCCAGGGGGCGGTACACTGAAGCTTTCTTT
CASNEARGRYTEAFF
>TRBV28|NA|13|TRBJ1-1|NA
TGTGCCAGCAGGGAGGGCTTGAACACTGAAGCTTTCTTT
CASREGLNTEAFF
>TRBV29-1|NA|15|TRBJ1-4|NA
TGCAGCGTTGAAGATCGGGGGGGTAGAGGTGAAAAACTGTTTTTT
CSVEDRGGRGEKLFF
>TRBV27|TRBD1|17|TRBJ1-5|few
TGTGCCAGCAGTCCCGCATCCGGGACAGGACTCAATCAGCCCCAGCATTTT
CASSPASGTGLNQPQHF
>TRBV30|TRBD1|13|TRBJ1-5|few
TGTGCCTGGAGCGACAGGGGCAATCAGCCCCAGCATTTT
CAWSDRGNQPQHF
>TRBV28|NA|15|TRBJ1-1|once
TGTGCCAGCAGTTTATGGGCAGGAGCGGACGATGAAGCTTTCTTT
CASSLWAGADDEAFF
>TRBV28|NA|13|TRBJ1-3|NA
TGTGCCAGCCAAAAACTTACTGGAAACACCATATATTTT
CASQKLTGNTIYF
>TRBV6-1|NA|14|TRBJ1-1|NA
TGTGCCAGCAGTGAAATTCAGGTGAACACTGAAGCTTTCTTT
CASSEIQVNTEAFF
>TRBV5-1|TRBD1|16|TRBJ2-5|NA
TGCGCCAGCAGGGGTATGGGGACAGGGTTGCAAGAGACCCAGTACTTC
CASRGMGTGLQETQYF
>TRBV7-2|NA|13|TRBJ2-3|once
TGTGCCAGCAGCTTTCAGGGCAGGGATACGCAGTATTTT
CASSFQGRDTQYF
>TRBV28|NA|12|TRBJ1-1|NA
TGTGCCAGCAGTTTCATCAAAACTGAAGCTTTCTTT
CASSFIKTEAFF
>TRBV5-6|NA|15|TRBJ1-2|NA
TGTGCCAGCAGCAAAGCCGGGGGGCTGAACTATGGCTACACCTTC
CASSKAGGLNYGYTF
>TRBV28|TRBD1|20|TRBJ1-6|NA
TGTGCCAGCAGTCCAACACTATTCCGGACAGGGCGCTCCTATAATTCACCCCTCCACTTT
CASSPTLFRTGRSYNSPLHF
>TRBV30|NA|14|TRBJ1-5|NA
TGTGCCTGGAGTCCGGGCAGGGTCAATCAGCCCCAGCATTTT
CAWSPGRVNQPQHF
>TRBV2|NA|11|TRBJ2-7|NA
TGTGCCAGCAGAATAGCTGGCGAGCAGTACTTC
CASRIAGEQYF
>TRBV29-1|NA|13|TRBJ1-5|few
TGCAGCGTTGGGACAGCGAGGGGTCAGCCCCAGCATTTT
CSVGTARGQPQHF
>TRBV19|TRBD2|16|TRBJ2-7|NA
TGTGCCAGTAGTATAGACGGGAGGGTCTTCTCCTACGAGCAGTACTTC
CASSIDGRVFSYEQYF
>TRBV19|NA|13|TRBJ2-1|NA
TGTGCCAGTAGTATTACCAGGGTCAATGAGCAGTTCTTC
CASSITRVNEQFF
>TRBV6-5|NA|12|TRBJ2-7|few
TGTGCCAGCAGCCCAAACAGGGACGAGCAGTACTTC
CASSPNRDEQYF
>TRBV6-5|NA|13|TRBJ2-5|NA
TGTGCCAGCAGCGCACGGGAGAGCGAGACCCAGTACTTC
CASSARESETQYF
>TRBV19|NA|13|TRBJ1-1|NA
TGTGCCAGTAGCTCGGGCAGGGACACTGAAGCTTTCTTT
CASSSGRDTEAFF
>TRBV14|NA|16|TRBJ1-6|few
TGTGCCAGCAGCCAAGCCCCGACAGCGTTGAATTCACCCCTCCACTTT
CASSQAPTALNSPLHF
>TRBV9|TRBD2|12|TRBJ2-1|NA
TGTGCCAGCAGCGTGACTAGCGACGCCCCGTTCTTC
CASSVTSDAPFF
>TRBV5-6|NA|16|TRBJ2-3|NA
TGTGCCAGCAGACTCTCGACAGATTCTAGCACAGATACGCAGTATTTT
CASRLSTDSSTDTQYF
>TRBV4-2|TRBD1|16|TRBJ2-7|NA
TGTGCCAGCAGCCCCGAGGAGGGGACAGGGAGTTACGAGCAGTACTTC
CASSPEEGTGSYEQYF
>TRBV7-2|NA|15|TRBJ2-5|NA
TGTGCCAGCAGCATGACCGGGACACCCAAAGAGACCCAGTACTTC
CASSMTGTPKETQYF
>TRBV7-8|TRBD2|16|TRBJ2-3|NA
TGTGCCAGCAGCCCCTGGGCGGGAGATATTCCAGATACGCAGTATTTT
CASSPWAGDIPDTQYF
>TRBV6-5|NA|15|TRBJ2-7|NA
TGTGCCAGCAGTTACCAGGGTTGGGGCTCCTACGAGCAGTACTTC
CASSYQGWGSYEQYF
>TRBV18|TRBD1|13|TRBJ1-2|NA
TGTGCCAGCTCACTTGACAGGGGCTATGGCTACACCTTC
CASSLDRGYGYTF
>TRBV6-1|NA|14|TRBJ1-5|NA
TGTGCCAGCAGTGAAGCGTTAGAGGTCCAGCCCCAGCATTTT
CASSEALEVQPQHF
>TRBV4-1|NA|15|TRBJ1-1|NA
TGCGCCAGCAGCCCATTCGCGGGGCGGAACACTGAAGCTTTCTTT
CASSPFAGRNTEAFF
>TRBV28|NA|14|TRBJ2-7|NA
TGTGCCAGCAGTTTCGTCGGGGGTTCCTACGAGCAGTACTTC
CASSFVGGSYEQYF
>TRBV4-2|NA|17|TRBJ1-3|NA
TGTGCCAGCAGCCAAGATCGACAGTCCAGCTCTGGAAACACCATATATTTT
CASSQDRQSSSGNTIYF
>TRBV11-3|TRBD2|13|TRBJ2-7|NA
TGTGCCAGCCGTGCCGGAGCGGGAGGCGAGCAGTACTTC
CASRAGAGGEQYF